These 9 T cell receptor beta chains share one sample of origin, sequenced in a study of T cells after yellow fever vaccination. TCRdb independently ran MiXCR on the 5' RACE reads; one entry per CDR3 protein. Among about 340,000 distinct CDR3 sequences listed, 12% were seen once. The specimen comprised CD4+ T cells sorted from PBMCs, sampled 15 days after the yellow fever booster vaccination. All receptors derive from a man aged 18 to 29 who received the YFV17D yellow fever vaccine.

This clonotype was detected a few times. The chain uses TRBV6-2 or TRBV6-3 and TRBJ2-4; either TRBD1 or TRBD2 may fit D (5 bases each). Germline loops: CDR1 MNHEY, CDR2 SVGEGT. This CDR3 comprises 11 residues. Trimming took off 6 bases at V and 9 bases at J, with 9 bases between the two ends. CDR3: CASRKGSIQYF. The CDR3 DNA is TGTGCCAGCAGGAAGGGGAGCATTCAGTACTTC.

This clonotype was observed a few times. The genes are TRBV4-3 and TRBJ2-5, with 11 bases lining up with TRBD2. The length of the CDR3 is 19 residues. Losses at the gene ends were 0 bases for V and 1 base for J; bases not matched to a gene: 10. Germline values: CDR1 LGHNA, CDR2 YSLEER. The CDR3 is CASSQELGLGLAGQETQYF. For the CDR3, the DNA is TGCGCCAGCAGCCAAGAGCTCGGTTTAGGACTAGCGGGCCAAGAGACCCAGTACTTC.

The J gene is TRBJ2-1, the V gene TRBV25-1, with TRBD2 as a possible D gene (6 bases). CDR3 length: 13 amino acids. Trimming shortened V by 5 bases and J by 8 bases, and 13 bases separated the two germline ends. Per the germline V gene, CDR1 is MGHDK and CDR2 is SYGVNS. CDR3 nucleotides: TGTGCCAGCAGTAGCAGGGAGGAATATGAGCAGTTCTTC. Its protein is CASSSREEYEQFF.

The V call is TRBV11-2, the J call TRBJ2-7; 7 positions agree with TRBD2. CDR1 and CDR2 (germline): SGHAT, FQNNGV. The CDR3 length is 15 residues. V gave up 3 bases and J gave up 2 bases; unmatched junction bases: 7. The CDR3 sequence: CASSFLRRGTYEQYF. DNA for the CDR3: TGTGCCAGCAGCTTTCTCAGGCGGGGGACCTACGAGCAGTACTTC.

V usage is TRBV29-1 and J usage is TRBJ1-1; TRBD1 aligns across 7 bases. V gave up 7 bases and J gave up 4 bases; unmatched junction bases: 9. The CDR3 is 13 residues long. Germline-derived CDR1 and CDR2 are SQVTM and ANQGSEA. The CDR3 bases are TGCAGCGCCTTACAGGGGCCTGGCACTGAAGCTTTCTTT. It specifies CSALQGPGTEAFF.

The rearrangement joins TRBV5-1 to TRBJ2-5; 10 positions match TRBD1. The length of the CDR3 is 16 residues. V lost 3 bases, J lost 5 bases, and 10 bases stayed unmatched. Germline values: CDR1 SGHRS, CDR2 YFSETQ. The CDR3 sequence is CASSSGPTGGGETQYF. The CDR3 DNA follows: TGCGCCAGCAGCTCGGGCCCGACAGGGGGCGGGGAGACCCAGTACTTC.

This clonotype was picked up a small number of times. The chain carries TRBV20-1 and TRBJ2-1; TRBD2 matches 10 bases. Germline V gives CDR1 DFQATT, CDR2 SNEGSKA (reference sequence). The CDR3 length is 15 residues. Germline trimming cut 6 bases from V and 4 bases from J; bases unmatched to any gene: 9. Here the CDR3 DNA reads TGCAGTGCCCTGCTAGCGGGGGCCGGGTACAATGAGCAGTTCTTC. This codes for CSALLAGAGYNEQFF.

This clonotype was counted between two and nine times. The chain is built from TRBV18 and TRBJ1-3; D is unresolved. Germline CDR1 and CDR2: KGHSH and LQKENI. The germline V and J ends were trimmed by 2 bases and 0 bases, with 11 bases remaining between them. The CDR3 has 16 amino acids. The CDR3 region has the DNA TGTGCCAGCTCACCATCGCCGAGCGCCTCTGGAAACACCATATATTTT. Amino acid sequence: CASSPSPSASGNTIYF.

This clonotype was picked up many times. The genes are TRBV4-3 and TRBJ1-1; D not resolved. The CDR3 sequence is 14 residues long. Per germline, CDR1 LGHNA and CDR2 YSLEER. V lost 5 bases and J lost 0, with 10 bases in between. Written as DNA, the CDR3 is TGCGCCAGCAGCAGGCAACATATGAACACTGAAGCTTTCTTT. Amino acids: CASSRQHMNTEAFF.